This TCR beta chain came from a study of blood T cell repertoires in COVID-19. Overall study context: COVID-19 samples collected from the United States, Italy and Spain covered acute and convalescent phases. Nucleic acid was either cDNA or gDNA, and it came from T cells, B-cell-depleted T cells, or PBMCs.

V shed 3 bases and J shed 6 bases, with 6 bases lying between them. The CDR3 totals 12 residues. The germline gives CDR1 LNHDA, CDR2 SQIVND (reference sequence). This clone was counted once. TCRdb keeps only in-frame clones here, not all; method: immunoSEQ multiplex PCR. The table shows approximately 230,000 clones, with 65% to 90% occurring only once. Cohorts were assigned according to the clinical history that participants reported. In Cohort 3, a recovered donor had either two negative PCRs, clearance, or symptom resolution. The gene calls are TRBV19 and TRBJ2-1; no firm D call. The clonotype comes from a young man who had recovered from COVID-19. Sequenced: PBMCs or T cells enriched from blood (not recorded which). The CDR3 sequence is CASSIQVNEQFF. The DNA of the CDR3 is TGTGCCAGTAGTATTCAGGTCAATGAGCAGTTCTTC.